One T cell receptor beta chain is described in this entry. The target antigen is unknown. This CDR3 fails to terminate in the conserved phenylalanine or tryptophan, so it likely reflects a read error. This entry comes from a study of breast tumors, draining lymph nodes, adjacent tissues. Notes on the study in general: Tumor repertoires ranked between lymph nodes and nontumor tissue in diversity, with V and J gene preferences.

There are 15 residues in the CDR3. Trimming took 5 bases from V and 4 from J; bases not matched to a gene: 10. The germline gives CDR1 SGDLS, CDR2 YYNGEE. Breast cancer patients provided tissue from their axillary draining lymph nodes. TCRdb itself ran the multiplex PCR reads through MiXCR, one entry per CDR3 protein. The data hold 180,000 or so distinct CDR3 sequences, with roughly 31% observed a single time. The clonotype comes from a female donor with breast cancer. Some clones in this sample may be carry-over from other donors' samples. This chain joins TRBV9 and TRBJ2-3; TRBD2 matches at 7 bases. The sample was axillary lymph node tissue. The CDR3 DNA reads TGTGCCAGCAGTTCGTCGGGCGGGAGCGCAGATACGCAGTATCTT. This gives the protein CASSSSGGSADTQYL.